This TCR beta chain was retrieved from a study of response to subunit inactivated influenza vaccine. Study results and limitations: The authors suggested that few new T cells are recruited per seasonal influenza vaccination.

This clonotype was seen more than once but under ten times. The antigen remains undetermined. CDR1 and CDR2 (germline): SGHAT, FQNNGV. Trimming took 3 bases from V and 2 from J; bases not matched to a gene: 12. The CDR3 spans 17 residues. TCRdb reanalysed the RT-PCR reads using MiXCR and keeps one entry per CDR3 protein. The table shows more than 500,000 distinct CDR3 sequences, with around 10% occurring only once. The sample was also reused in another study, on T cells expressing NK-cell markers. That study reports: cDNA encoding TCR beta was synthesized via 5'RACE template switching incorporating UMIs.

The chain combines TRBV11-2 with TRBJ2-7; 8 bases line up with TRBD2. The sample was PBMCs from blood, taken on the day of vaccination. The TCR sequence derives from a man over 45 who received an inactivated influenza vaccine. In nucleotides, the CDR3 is TGTGCCAGCAGCTTTAGATACCCGGGACTAGGAACCTACGAGCAGTACTTC. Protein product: CASSFRYPGLGTYEQYF.